Here is one TCR beta chain with its context. The target antigen is unknown. The record originates from a study of vaccination and CD4 T cells after COVID-19. Cultured CD4+ T-cell DNA underwent Oncomine TCR Beta short-read sequencing. From cultured CD4+ T cells, genomic DNA was extracted. From the PCR reads, TCRdb called clonotypes with MiXCR, one entry per CDR3 protein. This table has over 6,000 distinct CDR3 sequences, around 32% appearing once. Treatment described: roughly 10-day PBMC culture with coronavirus spike peptide pools or control peptides (ViraFEST assay). Pre-COVID-19 pandemic sampling (2011-2018) yielded the unexposed donor's CD4+ T cells. The length of the CDR3 is 11 residues. Trimming left V 4 bases short and J 6 bases short, with 8 bases between. Germline V gives CDR1 GTSNPN, CDR2 SVGIG (reference sequence).

The sequence derives from a human donor in good health. Sequences were obtained from CD4+ T cells from blood, cultured in vitro. The chain couples TRBV30 to TRBJ2-3; no definite D call. The CDR3 coding sequence is TGTGCCTGGACCCCAGCGGATACGCAGTATTTT. Protein: CAWTPADTQYF. Filled out from reference TRBV30 and TRBJ2-3, the complete variable domain reads SQTIHQWPATLVQPVGSPLSLECTVEGTSNPNLYWYRQAAGRGLQLLFYSVGIGQISSEVPQNLSASRPQDRQFILSSKKLLLSDSGFYLCAWTPADTQYFGPGTRLTVL.